These T cell receptor beta chains were read from a single sample in a study of blood T cell repertoires in COVID-19. The assay was immunoSEQ multiplex PCR, and TCRdb's table has in-frame clones only and misses some. This sample carries 200,000 to 250,000 clones, 81% of them seen once, and the ten largest clones take approximately 9.2%. Material: PBMCs or T cells enriched from blood (not recorded which). Every receptor here comes from a middle-aged man who had recovered from COVID-19. Each CDR3 is given with its conserved first and last residue. A D gene is named only where the DNA matches it firmly. Clone size is given for some rows only: seen once, a few or many times, or a class if the clone is expanded.

v_call	d_call	j_call	clone_size	cdr3_aa	cdr3_nt
TRBV24-1	-	TRBJ2-7	-	CATSEPGHPYEQYF	TGTGCCACCAGTGAACCGGGACACCCCTACGAGCAGTACTTC
TRBV30	-	TRBJ2-2	-	CAWGADGELFF	TGTGCCTGGGGAGCAGACGGGGAGCTGTTTTTT
TRBV2	-	TRBJ1-2	-	CASSETGSDYGYTF	TGTGCCAGCAGTGAGACGGGGAGCGACTATGGCTACACCTTC
TRBV29-1	-	TRBJ1-4	-	CSVTDPLGKLFF	TGCAGCGTAACCGACCCCCTAGGAAAACTGTTTTTT
TRBV19	TRBD2	TRBJ2-1	few	CASSFRASGGNNEQFF	TGTGCCAGTAGTTTTAGGGCTAGCGGGGGGAACAATGAGCAGTTCTTC
TRBV11-3	-	TRBJ1-2	-	CASPGGVILRGYTF	TGTGCCAGCCCAGGCGGGGTTATTTTGCGTGGCTACACCTTC
TRBV6-5	-	TRBJ1-2	-	CASSQQKLYGYTF	TGTGCCAGCAGTCAACAGAAGCTCTATGGCTACACCTTC
TRBV2	-	TRBJ1-5	-	CASSSQGRGNQPQHF	TGTGCCAGCAGTTCCCAGGGGCGCGGAAATCAGCCCCAGCATTTT
TRBV13	TRBD1	TRBJ2-1	-	CASSPGTGGYNEQFF	TGTGCCAGCAGCCCTGGGACAGGAGGTTACAATGAGCAGTTCTTC
TRBV7-2	-	TRBJ2-2	-	CASSLALTGELFF	TGTGCCAGCAGCTTGGCCCTCACCGGGGAGCTGTTTTTT
TRBV29-1	-	TRBJ1-2	-	CSVEDVGGGYTF	TGCAGCGTTGAAGATGTCGGGGGGGGCTACACCTTC
TRBV9	-	TRBJ2-3	-	CASSVVRGPVTDTQYF	TGTGCCAGCAGCGTAGTGCGGGGGCCCGTCACAGATACGCAGTATTTT
TRBV19	-	TRBJ1-2	-	CASALSHYGYTF	TGTGCCAGTGCGTTGTCGCACTATGGCTACACCTTC